Sequencing of this T cell receptor beta chain was carried out in a study of OX40 agonist ivuxolimab in advanced cancers. The CDR3 runs 12 residues. CDR1 and CDR2 from the germline V gene are SNHLY and FYNNEI. V was cut by 7 bases and J by 0 bases, with 7 bases left in between. Within the sample, this clone is medium-sized. TCRdb's copy holds only in-frame clones and misses some; the assay was immunoSEQ multiplex PCR. Altogether 55,000 to 80,000 clones are present, about 88% being singletons, with the ten largest covering approximately 1%. This chain uses TRBV2 with TRBJ2-7, with D uncertain. The TCR sequence derives from an adult with an advanced solid tumor such as melanoma, head and neck, liver or kidney cancer. The sequencing used CD4+ or CD8+ T cells sorted from blood, collected in a trial of the OX40 agonist ivuxolimab. This CDR3 is CASMPDSYEQYF. The CDR3 coding sequence is TGTGCCAGCATGCCGGACTCCTACGAGCAGTACTTC.